This T cell receptor beta chain was identified in a study of OX40 agonist ivuxolimab in advanced cancers. Describing the broader study: The costimulatory receptor OX40 (CD134) was targeted by ivuxolimab, a fully human IgG2 agonistic monoclonal antibody. Intravenous ivuxolimab was administered to patients every 2 weeks at six dose levels: 0.01, 0.1, 0.3, 1.5, 3 and 10 mg/kg. Of the approximately 54 dose-escalation patients, hepatocellular carcinoma was present in approximately 20, melanoma in approximately 15, renal cell carcinoma in 9 and head and neck cancer in 9. In the dose-escalation cohort, nearly 85% of patients were male, and the mean age was roughly 60 years with a range of roughly 23 to 79. Prior anti-PD-1, anti-PD-L1 or anti-CTLA-4 therapy was permitted, and checkpoint inhibitors had been received by about two fifths of dose-escalation patients. Partial responses occurred in three dose-escalation patients, of whom one had hepatocellular carcinoma and two had cutaneous melanoma. Peripheral TCRbeta sequencing aimed to test whether ivuxolimab altered TCR sequence diversity and caused clonal T-cell expansion. The monotherapy dose-escalation portion (N of about 47 patients) of the phase I ivuxolimab trial is reported in the paper. What the study reported, not specific to this receptor: The antigen specificity of the clonally expanded peripheral T cells was not determined. At doses of 0.1 to 3.0 mg/kg, clonal expansion of both CD4+ and CD8+ T cells in blood was seen between baseline and week 6. Low levels of normalized T-cell clonal expansion were also shown by some nonresponding patients. In the 0.1-3.0 mg/kg groups, partial responders had among the lowest normalized peripheral clonal expansion, particularly in CD8+ T cells. After ivuxolimab, more expanded clones were found on average in CD8+ T cells than in CD4+ T cells.

Patients with autoimmune disease history or receiving systemic immunosuppression were excluded from the trial. Peripheral blood for TCR sequencing was collected from all dose cohorts at baseline, on cycle 4 day 1, and on cycle 7 day 1. The samples were drawn from a first-in-human, open-label, multicenter phase I dose-escalation trial of ivuxolimab. The trial enrolled adults with locally advanced or metastatic head and neck squamous cell, hepatocellular, melanoma or renal cell carcinoma. CD4+ and CD8+ T cells were sorted separately from peripheral blood before TCR sequencing. Regarding this clone: There is no known antigen for this receptor. Per-nucleotide qualities are absent, and no much larger clonotype sits a single base away.

Genomic DNA was extracted from sorted cells for sequencing of the TCRbeta CDR3 region. The immunoSEQ Assay was used to sequence the TCRbeta CDR3 regions. TCRdb re-hosts the immuneACCESS table, in-frame sequences only. Its copies lack some clones; in the studies checked, an unresolved V gene accounts for under half of them, and the cause for the rest is not known. For this sample there are around 21,000 clones; about 84% appear just once. The top ten clonotypes cover more than 30% of the sample. CDR1 and CDR2 are read off the germline V gene (reference sequence) as SEHNR and FQNEAQ. Germline trimming: 5 bases from V, 11 bases from J; junction bases outside gene matches: 2. Taken from cysteine to phenylalanine, the CDR3 has 11 residues. The kept DNA is CDR3 alone, 33 bases in frame from the first base.

The rearranged segments are TRBV7-9 and TRBJ1-5; a stretch of 8 junction bases matches TRBD1. This specimen was CD4+ or CD8+ T cells sorted from blood, taken in a trial of the OX40 agonist ivuxolimab. The TCR comes from an adult with an advanced solid tumor such as melanoma, head and neck, liver or kidney cancer. The CDR3 is CASSGQGSQHF. DNA sequence: TGTGCCAGCAGCGGACAGGGTTCCCAGCATTTT.